A single sample gave rise to the 7 T cell receptor beta chains below, sequenced in a study of OX40 agonist ivuxolimab in advanced cancers. The protocol was immunoSEQ multiplex PCR, while the TCRdb copy is restricted to in-frame clones and leaves out a portion. The table shows 83,000 or so clones, with approximately 88% occurring only once. The specimen comprised CD4+ or CD8+ T cells sorted from blood, sampled in a trial of the OX40 agonist ivuxolimab. The receptors were sampled from an adult with an advanced solid tumor such as melanoma, head and neck, liver or kidney cancer.

The chain combines TRBV2 with TRBJ2-3, with a possible D match to TRBD2 (6 bases). Between the trimmed V and J ends, which lost 7 bases and 1 base, there was a span of 15 bases. CDR3 length equals 15 residues. Germline CDR1 is SNHLY and CDR2 is FYNNEI. The CDR3 loop is CASTWGVGRTDTQYF. The CDR3 DNA reads as TGTGCCAGCACGTGGGGGGTAGGGCGCACAGATACGCAGTATTTT.

The V call is TRBV6-5, the J call TRBJ1-2; TRBD1 matches 8 bases. CDR1 is MNHEY, CDR2 SVGAGI, per germline. Germline trimming cut 6 bases from V and 2 bases from J; bases unmatched to any gene: 5. CDR3 size: 14 residues. CDR3 loop: CASRGAGGNYGYTF. CDR3 bases: TGTGCCAGCAGGGGTGCAGGGGGCAACTATGGCTACACCTTC.

The rearrangement joins TRBV2 to TRBJ2-5; TRBD1 aligns across 8 bases. Looked up from germline, CDR1 is SNHLY and CDR2 is FYNNEI. V lost 7 bases to trimming and J lost 1 base; unmatched junction nucleotides: 8. The CDR3 contains 15 residues. CDR3 residues: CASKLRGPLQETQYF. The CDR3 nucleotides read TGTGCCAGCAAGCTCAGGGGGCCCCTCCAAGAGACCCAGTACTTC.

V and J are TRBV5-1 and TRBJ2-1, with D unclear. The CDR3 spans 13 residues. Germline V gene data show CDR1 as SGHRS and CDR2 as YFSETQ. V lost 2 bases to trimming and J lost 2 bases, with 5 bases between them. The CDR3 spells CASSFQTYNEQFF. DNA for the CDR3: TGCGCCAGCAGCTTTCAGACCTACAATGAGCAGTTCTTC.

This clone appeared a few times. V usage is TRBV5-6 and J usage is TRBJ2-7; weak D call: TRBD2 (6 bases). Trimming pared 1 base from V and 0 bases from J, leaving 17 bases between. This CDR3 region has 17 residues. CDR1 and CDR2 (germline): SGHDT, YYEEEE. CDR3 in amino acids: CASSLFGSGPSSYEQYF. The CDR3 coding sequence is TGTGCCAGCAGCTTGTTCGGTAGCGGCCCCTCCTCCTACGAGCAGTACTTC.

The chain employs TRBV19 and TRBJ1-5, with D hard to call. With 9 bases removed from V and 6 bases from J, the gap between germline ends came to 15 bases. This CDR3 has 13 amino acids. Germline lookup yields CDR1 LNHDA and CDR2 SQIVND (reference sequence). The CDR3 here is CASRDREGQPQHF. CDR3 bases: TGTGCCAGCCGGGATAGGGAGGGTCAGCCCCAGCATTTT.

CDR3 bases: TGTGCCAGCAGCTTAGCCATCCGAGTGGATACGCAGTATTTT. Its translation is CASSLAIRVDTQYF. The chain uses TRBV7-9 and TRBJ2-3; D remains ambiguous. Per the germline V gene, CDR1 is SEHNR and CDR2 is FQNEAQ (reference sequence). Trimming cost V 0 bases and J 6 bases, with 10 bases left between them. The CDR3 is made up of 14 amino acids.